The 29 T cell receptor beta chains reported below all come from one sample, sequenced in a study of blood T cell repertoires in COVID-19. Some clones are missing from TCRdb's copy, which holds only in-frame ones; the method was immunoSEQ multiplex PCR. The table has 200,000 or so clones, 80% to 90% seen once. The specimen was peripheral blood. The receptors were gathered from a woman aged 80 or over with COVID-19, enrolled during active disease.

The chain combines TRBV5-8 with TRBJ2-5; TRBD1 might be the D (6 bases). The germline gives CDR1 SGHTS, CDR2 YDEGEE. The CDR3 runs to 15 residues. Trimming took 2 bases from V and 5 from J, leaving 16 bases between them. CDR3 nucleotide sequence: TGTGCCAGCAGCTTTGGGCGCAGGGGTTTTGAGACCCAGTACTTC. Amino acids: CASSFGRRGFETQYF.

This clone showed up just a few times. The genes are TRBV12-3 or TRBV12-4 and TRBJ2-5, with D maybe TRBD2 (6 bases). V shed 6 bases and J shed 7 bases, with 12 bases lying between them. This CDR3 spans 12 amino acids. CDR3 loop: CASSTRGWTQYF. The CDR3 DNA follows: TGTGCCAGCAGCACCCGGGGGTGGACCCAGTACTTC.

The rearrangement links TRBV5-1 to TRBJ2-3; D is unclear. V lost 1 base and J lost 2, with 8 bases in between. The CDR3 covers 14 residues. Germline loops: CDR1 SGHRS, CDR2 YFSETQ. Written as DNA, the CDR3 is TGCGCCAGCAGCTTGACGAGAAACACAGATACGCAGTATTTT. Its protein product is CASSLTRNTDTQYF.

In this sample, this clone turned up a few times. The chain joins TRBV5-1 to TRBJ2-7, with D possibly being TRBD1 (6 bases). The CDR3 totals 14 residues. Trimming left V 0 bases short and J 2 bases short, with 9 bases between. Looked up from germline, CDR1 is SGHRS and CDR2 is YFSETQ. CDR3 sequence: CASSLEAGAYEQYF. In DNA form, the CDR3 reads TGCGCCAGCAGCTTGGAGGCAGGGGCCTACGAGCAGTACTTC. The complete variable domain, with remaining parts taken from reference TRBV5-1 and TRBJ2-7, reads KAGVTQTPRYLIKTRGQQVTLSCSPISGHRSVSWYQQTPGQGLQFLFEYFSETQRNKGNFPGRFSGRQFSNSRSEMNVSTLELGDSALYLCASSLEAGAYEQYFGPGTRLTVT.

CDR3 sequence reads: CASSLPMNRDATFF. The CDR3 coding sequence is TGTGCCAGCAGCTTACCCATGAACAGGGACGCGACTTTCTTT. The J gene is TRBJ1-1, the V gene TRBV7-9, with D possibly matching TRBD1 (6 bases). The germline V gene has CDR1 SEHNR and CDR2 FQNEAQ (reference sequence). Trimming stripped 2 bases from V and 12 bases from J, with 19 bases between. This CDR3 comprises 14 residues. Complete variable domain (other parts from reference TRBV7-9 and TRBJ1-1): DTGVSQNPRHKITKRGQNVTFRCDPISEHNRLYWYRQTLGQGPEFLTYFQNEAQLEKSRLLSDRFSAERPKGSFSTLEIQRTEQGDSAMYLCASSLPMNRDATFFGQGTRLTVV.

CDR3 loop: CASSPWTEDYEQYF. CDR3 bases: TGTGCCAGCAGCCCCTGGACAGAGGACTACGAGCAGTACTTC. The chain is built from TRBV11-3 and TRBJ2-7; the D gene is possibly TRBD1 (6 bases). The germline V gene encodes CDR1 SGHNT and CDR2 YENEEA. V gave up 5 bases and J gave up 3 bases, with 14 bases separating them. This CDR3 has 14 residues.

This chain uses TRBV5-4 with TRBJ2-7, with 13 bases fitting TRBD2. The length of the CDR3 is 16 residues. Trimming cost V 4 bases and J 0 bases; bases outside gene matches: 4. Germline values: CDR1 SGHNT, CDR2 YYREEE (reference sequence). The CDR3 here is CASSEGTSGASYEQYF. In nucleotides, the CDR3 is TGTGCCAGCAGCGAGGGGACTAGCGGGGCCTCCTACGAGCAGTACTTC.

The chain uses TRBV10-3 and TRBJ2-2; D is perhaps TRBD1 (6 bases). The ends were cut back, 0 bases at V and 2 bases at J, with 7 bases in the middle. Germline V gene data show CDR1 as ENHRY and CDR2 as SYGVKD. The CDR3 spans 15 residues. This CDR3 is CAISESGHNTGELFF. The CDR3 DNA sequence: TGTGCCATCAGTGAGTCGGGACACAACACCGGGGAGCTGTTTTTT.

V gene TRBV7-6 combines with J gene TRBJ2-5; 10 nucleotides align to TRBD2. The germline V gene encodes CDR1 SGHVS and CDR2 FNYEAQ. V shed 1 base and J 6 bases; nucleotides not matched to a gene: 11. The CDR3 extends over 17 amino acids. CDR3 loop: CASSLVPPSGSGKTQYF. The DNA of the CDR3 is TGTGCCAGCAGCTTAGTCCCCCCTAGCGGGAGTGGAAAGACCCAGTACTTC. The full variable domain, rest sourced from reference TRBV7-6 and TRBJ2-5, is GAGVSQSPRYKVTKRGQDVALRCDPISGHVSLYWYRQALGQGPEFLTYFNYEAQQDKSGLPNDRFSAERPEGSISTLTIQRTEQRDSAMYRCASSLVPPSGSGKTQYFGPGTRLLVL.

This chain joins TRBV20-1 and TRBJ1-1; D unclear. There are 11 residues in the CDR3. The V gene lost 1 base and the J gene lost 4 bases, with 4 bases spanning the gap. Germline assignment: CDR1 DFQATT and CDR2 SNEGSKA (reference sequence). The CDR3 here is CSARALTEAFF. The CDR3 DNA follows: TGCAGTGCTAGAGCACTCACTGAAGCTTTCTTT.

This clone was recorded a few times. The chain links TRBV4-1 to TRBJ1-2; 8 bases line up with TRBD1. Germline V lookup: CDR1 MGHRA, CDR2 YSYEKL. V lost 0 bases and J lost 4; bases outside the gene matches: 4. This CDR3 has 15 amino acids. The CDR3 here is CASSQDLGQGYGYTF. In nucleotides, the CDR3 is TGCGCCAGCAGCCAAGATCTCGGACAGGGCTATGGCTACACCTTC.

The rearrangement links TRBV27 to TRBJ2-1, with 11 nucleotides matching TRBD2. The germline V gene has CDR1 MNHEY and CDR2 SMNVEV (reference sequence). The CDR3 contains 17 residues. V gave up 5 bases and J gave up 4 bases; unmatched junction bases: 10. The CDR3: CASSPNLGLAVYNEQFF. The CDR3 DNA reads as TGTGCCAGCAGTCCCAACTTGGGACTAGCGGTTTACAATGAGCAGTTCTTC.

The chain couples TRBV30 to TRBJ1-1; 9 bases match TRBD1. This CDR3 spans 13 amino acids. The V segment lost 1 base and the J segment 5 bases; nucleotides outside the gene matches: 2. Per germline, CDR1 GTSNPN and CDR2 SVGIG (reference sequence). CDR3 residues: CAWSGDRETEAFF. The CDR3 DNA reads TGTGCCTGGAGTGGGGACAGGGAGACTGAAGCTTTCTTT.

The chain carries TRBV10-3 and TRBJ1-2, with TRBD1 matching over 9 bases. This CDR3 is built from 15 residues. Trimming at V came to 7 bases and at J to 6 bases, leaving 12 bases not matched to a gene. Per germline, CDR1 ENHRY and CDR2 SYGVKD. The CDR3 DNA reads as TGTGCCATCACCCCCCGGGACAGGGAAGTCAATGGCTACACCTTC. This sequence encodes CAITPRDREVNGYTF.

This sequence joins TRBV5-1 and TRBJ2-7, with TRBD1 identical over 8 bases. This CDR3 contains 13 residues. The germline V gene encodes CDR1 SGHRS and CDR2 YFSETQ. V was pared by 2 bases and J by 6 bases, with 4 bases of the junction left unmatched. The CDR3 sequence is CASSLTGGSEQYF. As DNA, the CDR3 is TGCGCCAGCAGCTTAACAGGGGGAAGCGAGCAGTACTTC. Full variable domain (rest looked up from reference TRBV5-1 and TRBJ2-7): KAGVTQTPRYLIKTRGQQVTLSCSPISGHRSVSWYQQTPGQGLQFLFEYFSETQRNKGNFPGRFSGRQFSNSRSEMNVSTLELGDSALYLCASSLTGGSEQYFGPGTRLTVT.

The gene calls are TRBV27 and TRBJ1-4; a possible D gene is TRBD1 (5 bases). Between the trimmed V and J ends, which lost 5 bases and 7 bases, there was a span of 14 bases. Germline assignment: CDR1 MNHEY and CDR2 SMNVEV (reference sequence). The length of the CDR3 is 14 residues. The DNA for the CDR3 is TGTGCCAGCAGTCCCTTCCAGGGTGGTGAAAAACTGTTTTTT. Translated: CASSPFQGGEKLFF.

V usage is TRBV3-1 (or the pseudogene TRBV3-2) and J usage is TRBJ2-7, with 10 bases lining up with TRBD2. The CDR3 totals 16 residues. Germline V gene data show CDR1 as LGHDT and CDR2 as YNNKEL (reference sequence). J gave up 3 bases and V 2 bases, and 7 bases lay outside the gene matches. CDR3: CASSQLRGLAFYEQYF. CDR3 in DNA: TGTGCCAGCAGCCAACTTAGGGGACTAGCGTTCTACGAGCAGTACTTC.

CDR3 residues: CASSPRGTSGVQETQYF. DNA for the CDR3: TGTGCCAGCAGCCCCCGGGGAACTAGCGGGGTCCAAGAGACCCAGTACTTC. This chain joins TRBV4-2 and TRBJ2-5; 10 positions agree with TRBD2. The CDR3 loop spans 17 amino acids. The V gene's germline CDR1 is LGHNA and CDR2 YNFKEQ. The J segment lost 1 base and the V segment lost 4 bases, leaving 9 bases of the junction unmatched.

This clone was counted between two and nine times. The rearrangement joins TRBV7-2 to TRBJ1-4; TRBD1 matches 7 bases. CDR1 is SGHTA and CDR2 is FQGNSA in the germline V gene. There are 17 residues in the CDR3. J gave up 0 bases and V 5 bases, and 9 bases lay outside the gene matches. CDR3 sequence reads: CASSPRRQGATNEKLFF. The DNA for the CDR3 is TGTGCCAGCAGCCCCCGGCGTCAGGGGGCAACTAATGAAAAACTGTTTTTT.

The CDR3 region has the DNA TGTGCCAGCAGCTTAGACTACCAAGAGACCCAGTACTTC. It encodes CASSLDYQETQYF. This rearrangement joins TRBV7-3 to TRBJ2-5; D is ambiguous. The CDR3 has 13 residues. V dropped 2 bases and J dropped 0 bases, with 4 bases sitting between them. Germline assignment: CDR1 SGHTA and CDR2 FQGTGA.

The chain carries TRBV6-5 and TRBJ2-2; 7 bases agree with TRBD2. The CDR3 is 15 residues long. J gave up 5 bases and V 5 bases, and 8 bases lay outside the gene matches. The germline CDR1 and CDR2 sequences are MNHEY and SVGAGI. The CDR3 spells CASSTRLAGTGELFF. The CDR3 DNA sequence: TGTGCCAGCAGTACTAGACTAGCCGGAACCGGGGAGCTGTTTTTT.

The chain joins TRBV9 to TRBJ2-7; 7 nucleotides line up with TRBD1. The CDR3 covers 15 residues. V shed 0 bases and J 4 bases; nucleotides not matched to a gene: 7. CDR1 and CDR2 (germline): SGDLS, YYNGEE. This CDR3 reads CASSVAPGQSYEQYF. The CDR3 region has the DNA TGTGCCAGCAGCGTAGCACCGGGACAGAGTTACGAGCAGTACTTC.

The J gene is TRBJ2-3, the V gene TRBV19, with TRBD2 matching over 12 bases. V was pared by 4 bases and J by 1 base, with 3 bases of the junction left unmatched. CDR1 LNHDA and CDR2 SQIVND come from the germline V gene (reference sequence). The CDR3 length is 16 residues. CDR3 protein: CASSKRLAGGTDTQYF. CDR3 in DNA: TGTGCCAGTAGTAAAAGACTAGCGGGAGGCACAGATACGCAGTATTTT.

J is TRBJ2-3 and V is TRBV28, with 9 bases matching TRBD2. The CDR3 consists of 13 residues. V shed 10 bases, J shed 4 bases, and the junction held 6 bases outside the gene matches. Germline CDR1 MDHEN, CDR2 SYDVKM. CDR3 protein: CATSGLASDTQYF. CDR3 in DNA: TGTGCCACGTCGGGACTAGCCTCAGATACGCAGTATTTT. Based on the CDR3 plus reference TRBV28 and TRBJ2-3, the full variable domain is DVKVTQSSRYLVKRTGEKVFLECVQDMDHENMFWYRQDPGLGLRLIYFSYDVKMKEKGDIPEGYSVSREKKERFSLILESASTNQTSMYLCATSGLASDTQYFGPGTRLTVL.

This chain connects TRBV9 to TRBJ2-3, with D possibly being TRBD1 (5 bases). The length of the CDR3 is 16 residues. V was shortened by 0 bases and J by 2 bases, with 13 bases between the two germline ends. Per germline, CDR1 SGDLS and CDR2 YYNGEE. The CDR3 protein is CASSVGGASYTDTQYF. In DNA, the CDR3 is TGTGCCAGCAGCGTAGGGGGCGCATCTTACACAGATACGCAGTATTTT.

The chain is built from TRBV19 and TRBJ2-6; a weak D match, TRBD1 (5 bases). Germline lookup yields CDR1 LNHDA and CDR2 SQIVND (reference sequence). V was shortened by 3 bases and J by 0 bases, with 15 bases between the two germline ends. The CDR3 is 18 residues long. The CDR3 sequence: CASSIRTLKSSGANVLTF. In nucleotides, the CDR3 is TGTGCCAGTAGTATCCGGACACTAAAGAGCTCTGGGGCCAACGTCCTGACTTTC.

The V call is TRBV7-3, the J call TRBJ2-5; D might be TRBD2 (5 bases). V gave up 1 base and J gave up 5 bases, with 11 bases separating them. CDR1 and CDR2 (germline): SGHTA, FQGTGA. CDR3 size: 14 residues. The CDR3 here is CASSLNPGSETQYF. CDR3 DNA sequence: TGTGCCAGCAGCTTAAATCCGGGGAGCGAGACCCAGTACTTC.

The genes are TRBV12-3 or TRBV12-4 and TRBJ2-7, with D possibly matching TRBD2 (6 bases). This CDR3 spans 13 amino acids. V lost 3 bases, J lost 7 bases, and 13 bases lay in between. CDR3 sequence: CASSFGSGREQYF. The CDR3, as DNA: TGTGCCAGCAGTTTCGGGTCAGGGAGGGAGCAGTACTTC.

The genes are TRBV28 and TRBJ2-5; 7 nucleotides match TRBD1. With V trimmed by 6 bases and J by 2 bases, 6 bases remained unmatched. This CDR3 region has 14 residues. Germline CDR1 is MDHEN and CDR2 is SYDVKM. CDR3 sequence (DNA): TGTGCCAGCAGCCCAGGGGGAGTTCAAGAGACCCAGTACTTC. Translated, it gives CASSPGGVQETQYF.